The 27 T cell receptor beta chains below come from one sample, sequenced in a study of cytomegalovirus exposure and HLA in healthy donors (dated by TCRdb to about 2017). Receptors were amplified or captured by the immunoSEQ multiplex PCR assay. The clones in this table, taken by TCRdb from immuneACCESS, are in-frame only. Not every clone is retained; where verified, under half of the shortfall comes from an unresolved V gene, and the cause of the rest is unknown. The sample table shows 140,000 or so clones, and approximately 90% are seen once. Together, the top ten hold about 0.7% of the sample. The sample taken for sequencing was PBMCs. The receptor source for this set is a man aged 18 to 29 in good health and CMV-seronegative.

The rearrangement links TRBV13 to TRBJ1-3, with D perhaps TRBD1 (5 bases). V was trimmed by 1 base and J by 0 bases, leaving 7 bases between them. The CDR3 length is 15 residues. Germline V lookup: CDR1 PRHDT, CDR2 FYEKMQ (reference sequence). The CDR3 region has the DNA TGTGCCAGCAGCTTAGTAAGGGGCTCTGGAAACACCATATATTTT. Its protein is CASSLVRGSGNTIYF.

The chain couples TRBV7-2 to TRBJ1-2, with TRBD1 matching over 8 bases. The V gene end was trimmed by 4 bases and the J gene end by 8 bases; junction bases not matched to a gene: 9. CDR1 SGHTA and CDR2 FQGNSA come from the germline V gene. The length of the CDR3 is 14 residues. The CDR3 region is CASSSPGQELGYTF. CDR3 in DNA: TGTGCCAGCAGCTCACCGGGACAGGAGTTGGGCTACACCTTC. The whole variable domain, filled in from reference TRBV7-2 and TRBJ1-2, reads GAGVSQSPSNKVTEKGKDVELRCDPISGHTALYWYRQSLGQGLEFLIYFQGNSAPDKSGLPSDRFSAERTGGSVSTLTIQRTQQEDSAVYLCASSSPGQELGYTFGSGTRLTVV.

The V and J genes are TRBV10-1 and TRBJ2-2; D might be TRBD2 (6 bases). The CDR3 runs to 14 residues. The germline V and J ends were trimmed by 2 bases and 4 bases, with 8 bases remaining between them. The germline gives CDR1 WNHNN, CDR2 SYGVQD (reference sequence). The CDR3 here is CASSELGGTGELFF. The CDR3 DNA reads as TGCGCCAGCAGTGAGCTGGGGGGCACCGGGGAGCTGTTTTTT.

This clone has only a few counts. The chain joins TRBV4-1 to TRBJ1-6, with 9 bases lining up with TRBD1. The J segment lost 8 bases and the V segment lost 4 bases, leaving 6 bases of the junction unmatched. The germline gives CDR1 MGHRA, CDR2 YSYEKL. The CDR3 is 15 residues long. Here the CDR3 reads CASSLVRDRDSPLHF. The CDR3 DNA follows: TGCGCCAGCAGCCTCGTCCGGGACAGGGATTCACCCCTCCACTTT.

This chain connects TRBV7-9 to TRBJ2-3; 7 nucleotides align to TRBD1. The ends lost 5 bases at V and 4 bases at J; junction bases unmatched: 9. The CDR3 runs to 15 residues. Germline V gives CDR1 SEHNR, CDR2 FQNEAQ (reference sequence). This CDR3 reads CASSAHRGLPDTQYF. CDR3 nucleotides: TGTGCCAGCAGCGCGCACAGGGGTCTCCCAGATACGCAGTATTTT.

In DNA form, the CDR3 reads TGTGCCAGCCGCTGGGACAGGGTCACCGGGGAGCTGTTTTTT. This sequence encodes CASRWDRVTGELFF. The chain has TRBV2 and TRBJ2-2; 9 nucleotides align to TRBD1. Germline trimming cut 8 bases from V and 4 bases from J; bases unmatched to any gene: 5. This CDR3 spans 14 amino acids. From germline, CDR1 is SNHLY and CDR2 FYNNEI.

The chain joins TRBV30 to TRBJ1-6, with 7 nucleotides matching TRBD1. The J segment lost 6 bases and the V segment lost 3 bases, leaving 8 bases of the junction unmatched. This CDR3 is 15 amino acids long. In germline, CDR1 is GTSNPN, CDR2 SVGIG (reference sequence). Here the CDR3 reads CAWRSLTGSNSPLHF. The CDR3 bases are TGTGCCTGGAGGAGCCTGACAGGGAGTAATTCACCCCTCCACTTT.

The genes are TRBV7-9 and TRBJ1-1, with D possibly TRBD1 on 6 matching bases. Germline V gene lookup returns CDR1 SEHNR and CDR2 FQNEAQ (reference sequence). This CDR3 is built from 17 residues. The germline V and J ends were trimmed by 1 base and 1 base, with 16 bases remaining between them. The CDR3 is CASSLGAGGGWNTEAFF. Written as DNA, the CDR3 is TGTGCCAGCAGCTTAGGGGCGGGAGGGGGATGGAACACTGAAGCTTTCTTT.

The genes are TRBV19 and TRBJ1-2; 8 positions agree with TRBD1. CDR3 length equals 15 residues. CDR1 and CDR2 from the germline V gene are LNHDA and SQIVND (reference sequence). V lost 5 bases and J lost 2; bases outside the gene matches: 7. The CDR3 DNA reads as TGTGCCAGTAGTGCCCGGACAGGGTTAAACTATGGCTACACCTTC. This gives the protein CASSARTGLNYGYTF.

V usage is TRBV7-9 and J usage is TRBJ1-4; D is undetermined. Germline V CDR1 and CDR2: SEHNR, FQNEAQ (reference sequence). Deletions cut 3 bases from V and 3 bases from J, with 17 bases between. The length of the CDR3 is 17 residues. CDR3 sequence (DNA): TGTGCCAGCAGCTTGTCCCTTTCGGGAGCGGCTAATGAAAAACTGTTTTTT. Protein product: CASSLSLSGAANEKLFF. Combining the CDR3 with reference TRBV7-9 and TRBJ1-4 gives the whole variable domain DTGVSQNPRHKITKRGQNVTFRCDPISEHNRLYWYRQTLGQGPEFLTYFQNEAQLEKSRLLSDRFSAERPKGSFSTLEIQRTEQGDSAMYLCASSLSLSGAANEKLFFGSGTQLSVL.

The CDR3 coding sequence is TGTGCCAGCAGCCAAGACAGGGCGAACACTGAAGCTTTCTTT. Amino acid sequence: CASSQDRANTEAFF. The gene calls are TRBV7-2 and TRBJ1-1; 7 positions match TRBD1. Looked up from germline, CDR1 is SGHTA and CDR2 is FQGNSA. The CDR3 is 14 amino acids. V lost 5 bases and J lost 1; bases outside the gene matches: 4.

This sequence joins TRBV9 and TRBJ2-5; D unclear. CDR1 and CDR2 (germline): SGDLS, YYNGEE. The CDR3 is 14 residues long. Trimming shortened V by 0 bases and J by 3 bases, and 9 bases separated the two germline ends. The DNA of the CDR3 is TGTGCCAGCAGCGTAGGGCTGTCAGAAGAGACCCAGTACTTC. This gives the protein CASSVGLSEETQYF.

This chain uses TRBV5-4 with TRBJ2-3; possible D gene TRBD2, 5 bases. The V end lost 2 bases, the J end lost 3 bases, and 16 bases lay between the germline ends. The CDR3 length is 16 residues. Germline loops: CDR1 SGHNT, CDR2 YYREEE (reference sequence). The CDR3 spells CASSFRTGFGTDTQYF. The CDR3 coding sequence is TGTGCCAGCAGCTTTAGGACTGGGTTTGGAACAGATACGCAGTATTTT.

The CDR3 nucleotides are TGTGCCAGCAGCTTCTCGCGGGGCTCGGGGGAGCTGTTTTTT. This gives the protein CASSFSRGSGELFF. The chain is built from TRBV6-5 and TRBJ2-2; the D gene is possibly TRBD2 (6 bases). The CDR3 has 14 amino acids. V was trimmed by 6 bases and J by 8 bases, leaving 16 bases between them. CDR1 is MNHEY, CDR2 SVGAGI, per germline.

V is TRBV19 and J is TRBJ2-1; perhaps TRBD1 as D (5 bases). The CDR3 is 15 residues long. Germline loops: CDR1 LNHDA, CDR2 SQIVND (reference sequence). V was clipped by 1 base and J by 7 bases, with 14 bases between them. CDR3 sequence (DNA): TGTGCCAGTAGTATAGTTACAGGCGGCGCGAATGAGCAGTTCTTC. Translated: CASSIVTGGANEQFF.

V and J are TRBV27 and TRBJ1-5; D is ambiguous. Germline CDR1 MNHEY, CDR2 SMNVEV (reference sequence). The V end lost 5 bases, the J end lost 5 bases, and 10 bases lay between the germline ends. CDR3 size: 13 residues. CDR3 bases: TGTGCCAGCAGTGACTACATGGATCAGCCCCAGCATTTT. Protein sequence: CASSDYMDQPQHF.

This clone was counted between two and nine times. The chain recombines TRBV12-5 with TRBJ1-4; D ambiguous. The V gene's germline CDR1 is LGHNT and CDR2 FRNRAP. The V end was cut by 5 bases, the J end by 7 bases, with 5 bases between. The CDR3 consists of 11 residues. For the CDR3, the DNA is TGTGCTAGTGGTCCCGGTGAAAAACTGTTTTTT. Translation: CASGPGEKLFF.

This chain links TRBV9 with TRBJ1-2; 8 bases line up with TRBD1. The CDR3 totals 15 residues. Germline V gives CDR1 SGDLS, CDR2 YYNGEE. After removal of 0 bases from V and 3 bases from J, the junction contained 4 bases not matched to a gene. The CDR3 DNA follows: TGTGCCAGCAGCGTAGATTTGGACAGGGACTATGGCTACACCTTC. Its protein product is CASSVDLDRDYGYTF.

This chain joins TRBV18 and TRBJ2-7; 7 bases fit TRBD1. Trimming cost V 3 bases and J 1 base; bases outside gene matches: 3. The CDR3 consists of 14 residues. Germline CDR1 is KGHSH and CDR2 is LQKENI. CDR3 coding DNA: TGTGCCAGCTCACCGGACAGGTTATCCTACGAGCAGTACTTC. It specifies CASSPDRLSYEQYF.

The rearrangement links TRBV18 to TRBJ1-1; D is unresolved. V lost 2 bases and J 4 bases, leaving 17 bases between the germline ends. Germline CDR1 is KGHSH and CDR2 is LQKENI. The CDR3 spans 16 residues. The DNA for the CDR3 is TGTGCCAGCTCACCAATTCCCCCGGGGAGTGGCACTGAAGCTTTCTTT. Residues: CASSPIPPGSGTEAFF.

V gene TRBV6-5 combines with J gene TRBJ2-3; 8 bases line up with TRBD2. Germline trimming cut 8 bases from V and 4 bases from J; bases unmatched to any gene: 8. The germline V gene has CDR1 MNHEY and CDR2 SVGAGI. The CDR3 spans 14 residues. The CDR3 sequence: CASQRERLPDTQYF. CDR3 nucleotides: TGTGCCAGCCAGCGGGAGAGGTTACCAGATACGCAGTATTTT.

This clone came up a few times. This chain joins TRBV15 and TRBJ1-5; D is uncertain. V was pared by 3 bases and J by 4 bases, with 13 bases between. Germline V gene sequence: CDR1 LNHNV, CDR2 YYDKDF (reference sequence). The CDR3 runs to 15 residues. CDR3 loop: CATSRRASGNQPQHF. In DNA, the CDR3 is TGTGCCACCAGCAGGCGGGCCTCGGGGAATCAGCCCCAGCATTTT.

The chain carries TRBV2 and TRBJ2-6; no clear D gene. CDR1 and CDR2 (germline): SNHLY, FYNNEI. The CDR3 totals 14 residues. V was shortened by 10 bases and J by 0 bases, with 10 bases between the two germline ends. The CDR3 nucleotides are TGTGCCACCAAGCTGAGCTCTGGGGCCAACGTCCTGACTTTC. It encodes CATKLSSGANVLTF.

This chain joins TRBV29-1 and TRBJ1-3; D remains ambiguous. CDR3 length: 13 residues. Trimming removed 3 bases at V and 0 bases at J, with 6 bases between. Germline V gene lookup returns CDR1 SQVTM and CDR2 ANQGSEA. CDR3 amino acids: CSVDSGSGNTIYF. Written as DNA, the CDR3 is TGCAGCGTTGATTCGGGCTCTGGAAACACCATATATTTT.

This rearrangement joins TRBV7-8 to TRBJ2-7, with 11 bases identical to TRBD2. The J segment lost 2 bases and the V segment lost 5 bases, leaving 8 bases of the junction unmatched. The CDR3 length is 16 residues. Germline V gene lookup returns CDR1 SGHVS and CDR2 FQNEAQ. The CDR3 DNA reads as TGTGCCAGCAGCCTGCGTCCTAGCGGGAGGACCTACGAGCAGTACGTC. It specifies CASSLRPSGRTYEQYV.

V gene TRBV19 combines with J gene TRBJ2-2; TRBD1 agrees at 7 bases. From germline, CDR1 is LNHDA and CDR2 SQIVND (reference sequence). The CDR3 contains 16 residues. V gave up 1 base and J gave up 1 base; unmatched junction bases: 3. The CDR3 DNA reads TGTGCCAGTAGTATAGGTTCAGGGGGGAACACCGGGGAGCTGTTTTTT. As protein: CASSIGSGGNTGELFF.

The rearrangement links TRBV9 to TRBJ2-7, with 9 bases matching TRBD2. After removal of 4 bases from V and 5 bases from J, the junction contained 7 bases not matched to a gene. The germline V gene encodes CDR1 SGDLS and CDR2 YYNGEE. The CDR3 extends over 14 amino acids. CDR3 region: CASSTRGGQDEQYF. In nucleotides, the CDR3 is TGTGCCAGCAGCACGCGGGGGGGCCAGGACGAGCAGTACTTC.